A selection of T cell receptor beta chains follows, all from one sample in a study of cytomegalovirus exposure and HLA in healthy donors. This table comes from immunoSEQ multiplex PCR, and its TCRdb copy is limited to in-frame clones, with some not included. The sample yields about 140,000 clones, about 80% seen once. Sequencing was performed on PBMCs. These receptors were obtained from a man aged 30 to 45 in good health and CMV-seropositive. CDR3s include the opening cysteine and the closing phenylalanine or tryptophan. The D gene is left open where the match is weak. The size of a clone is reported for some rows only, either as once, few or many, or as a class for expanded clones.

TRBV5-1,TRBD1,.,TRBJ1-6,TGCGCCAGCAGGGCCGGGACAGGCAGAAGGAATTCACCCCTCCACTTT,CASRAGTGRRNSPLHF
TRBV28,TRBD1,.,TRBJ1-5,TGTGCCAGCAGCGAGGCCGACAGGGTTGATCAGCCCCAGCATTTT,CASSEADRVDQPQHF
TRBV5-6,TRBD2,.,TRBJ2-7,TGTGCCAGCAGCCGGGGGGCTAGCGGGGATACCTACGAGCAGTACTTC,CASSRGASGDTYEQYF
TRBV7-3,.,.,TRBJ2-3,TGTGCCAGCAGCTTCCGGGGGGCGCAGGACGGTACGCAGTATTTT,CASSFRGAQDGTQYF
TRBV7-2,TRBD2,.,TRBJ2-2,TGTGCCAGCAGCTTCCTAGCGGTCGGGGAGCTGTTTTTT,CASSFLAVGELFF
TRBV7-2,.,once,TRBJ2-1,TGTGCCAGCAGCTTGGAGGGGGGGCGTGACAATGAGCAGTTCTTC,CASSLEGGRDNEQFF
TRBV6-1,.,.,TRBJ1-1,TGTGCCAGCAGTGAAAAGAGGGAAAGGGTGGACACTGAAGCTTTCTTT,CASSEKRERVDTEAFF
TRBV7-9,TRBD1,few,TRBJ1-4,TGTGCCAGCAGCATAAGACAGGGGGGTGAAAAACTGTTTTTT,CASSIRQGGEKLFF
TRBV10-3,.,.,TRBJ1-1,TGTGCCATCAGTGGTGGCGGGGATGGGAACACTGAAGCTTTCTTT,CAISGGGDGNTEAFF
TRBV28,TRBD1,.,TRBJ1-1,TGTGCCAGCAGTTTTGGACAGGCCCGCGGCAGGAGACGCTTT,CASSFGQARGRRRF
TRBV13,TRBD1,.,TRBJ1-6,TGTGCCAGCAGCAGACAGACAGGGGACGGGAATTCACCCCTCCACTTT,CASSRQTGDGNSPLHF
TRBV11-2,TRBD1,.,TRBJ1-2,TGTGCCAGCAGCTTAGATCCAGGGGACAGTGGGGTTGGCTACACCTTC,CASSLDPGDSGVGYTF
TRBV6-5,.,.,TRBJ1-4,TGTGCCACCCAACGATTGAGTGCAACTAATGAAAAACTGTTTTTT,CATQRLSATNEKLFF
TRBV28,TRBD2,.,TRBJ2-5,TGTGCCAGCAGTTTGGGACCTAGCGGGGGGCAAGAGACCCAGTACTTC,CASSLGPSGGQETQYF